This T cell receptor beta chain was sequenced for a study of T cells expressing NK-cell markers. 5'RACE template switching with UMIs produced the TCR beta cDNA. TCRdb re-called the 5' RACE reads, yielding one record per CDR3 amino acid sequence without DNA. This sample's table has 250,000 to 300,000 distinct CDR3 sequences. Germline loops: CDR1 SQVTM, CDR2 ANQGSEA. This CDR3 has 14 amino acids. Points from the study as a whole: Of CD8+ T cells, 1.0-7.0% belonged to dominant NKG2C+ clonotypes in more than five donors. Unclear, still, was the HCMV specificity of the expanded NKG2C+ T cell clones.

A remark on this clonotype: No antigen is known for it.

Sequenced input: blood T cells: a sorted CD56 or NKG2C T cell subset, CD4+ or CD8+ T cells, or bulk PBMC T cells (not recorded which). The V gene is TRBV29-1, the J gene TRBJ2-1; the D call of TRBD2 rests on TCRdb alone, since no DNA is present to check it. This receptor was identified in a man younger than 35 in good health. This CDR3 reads CSVKLAGVGDEQFF.